The 17 T cell receptor beta chains below all came from one sample that was sequenced in a study of T cells after somatic rescue of genetic block. Repertoires were generated with immunoSEQ multiplex PCR, while TCRdb's copy carries only in-frame clones and drops some. The sample includes under 150,000 clones, about 89% of them seen just once. Sequencing input: peripheral blood mononuclear cells (PBMCs). Receptors originate from a woman aged 18-29 years.

This clone was seen only once. The chain carries TRBV6-1 and TRBJ1-4; D not resolved. V lost 3 bases and J lost 7, with 12 bases in between. Germline assignment: CDR1 MNHNS and CDR2 SASEGT. The CDR3 consists of 14 residues. The CDR3 spells CASSDGRRAEKLFF. The CDR3 coding sequence is TGTGCCAGCAGTGATGGGCGGCGGGCTGAAAAACTGTTTTTT.

V gene TRBV27 combines with J gene TRBJ1-5; D is possibly TRBD1 (6 bases). Trimming cost V 9 bases and J 5 bases, with 23 bases left between them. The length of the CDR3 is 16 residues. CDR1 is MNHEY and CDR2 is SMNVEV in the germline V gene (reference sequence). CDR3 bases: TGTGCCAGTAAACAGTCCGGGGGGCGCGGTGATCAGCCCCAGCATTTT. The encoded protein is CASKQSGGRGDQPQHF.

The chain has TRBV19 and TRBJ1-2; unclear D gene. The CDR3 runs to 14 residues. Trimming pared 3 bases from V and 0 bases from J, leaving 8 bases between. The germline CDR1 and CDR2 sequences are LNHDA and SQIVND (reference sequence). The CDR3 here is CASSMSRSNYGYTF. CDR3 nucleotide sequence: TGTGCCAGTAGTATGAGCAGGTCTAACTATGGCTACACCTTC.

This clone was detected only once. This sequence joins TRBV4-3 and TRBJ2-3; TRBD2 aligns across 9 bases. The CDR3 is 13 amino acids. Germline CDR1 LGHNA, CDR2 YSLEER. J gave up 6 bases and V 4 bases, and 2 bases lay outside the gene matches. The CDR3 coding sequence is TGCGCCAGCAGCCTTGGACTAGCGGATACGCAGTATTTT. It codes for CASSLGLADTQYF.

Regarding this clone: Other DNA sequences from this sample encode an identical CDR3 as well. The chain is built from TRBV7-2 and TRBJ1-5; 8 nucleotides match TRBD1. Germline-derived CDR1 and CDR2 are SGHTA and FQGNSA. The V segment lost 9 bases and the J segment 4 bases; nucleotides outside the gene matches: 5. The CDR3 is 13 amino acids. This chain's CDR3 is CASSGQGNQPQHF. The CDR3 region has the DNA TGTGCCAGTAGCGGACAGGGTAATCAGCCCCAGCATTTT.

DNA of the CDR3: TGTGCCATCAGTTTGACAGGGACCTACGAGCAGTACTTC. Its translation is CAISLTGTYEQYF. J is TRBJ2-7 and V is TRBV10-3; 7 nucleotides line up with TRBD1. Trimming at V came to 5 bases and at J to 2 bases, leaving 3 bases not matched to a gene. Germline values: CDR1 ENHRY, CDR2 SYGVKD. This CDR3 has 13 residues.

This chain uses TRBV5-4 with TRBJ2-5, with D maybe TRBD2 (7 bases). With 1 base removed from V and 4 bases from J, the gap between germline ends came to 23 bases. The CDR3 extends over 18 amino acids. CDR1 and CDR2 (germline): SGHNT, YYREEE (reference sequence). Written as DNA, the CDR3 is TGTGCCAGCAGCTTGCCAGCAGCGGGGAAGGGGGGCGGAGAGACCCAGTACTTC. Residues: CASSLPAAGKGGGETQYF.

The chain links TRBV27 to TRBJ1-2, with 9 bases matching TRBD1. The germline V gene has CDR1 MNHEY and CDR2 SMNVEV (reference sequence). The CDR3 has 14 amino acids. V gave up 5 bases and J gave up 6 bases; unmatched junction bases: 7. CDR3 bases: TGTGCCAGCAGTCGAACAGGGGGCGCGGATGGCTACACCTTC. Translation gives CASSRTGGADGYTF.

This clone was seen only a few times. V usage is TRBV18 and J usage is TRBJ2-2; D gene uncertain. From germline, CDR1 is KGHSH and CDR2 LQKENI. V lost 4 bases, J lost 1 base, and 4 bases lay in between. The CDR3 loop spans 13 amino acids. This chain's CDR3 is CASSRENTGELFF. Written as DNA, the CDR3 is TGTGCCAGCTCACGAGAGAACACCGGGGAGCTGTTTTTT. The entire variable domain, with the rest obtained from reference TRBV18 and TRBJ2-2, is as follows: NAGVMQNPRHLVRRRGQEARLRCSPMKGHSHVYWYRQLPEEGLKFMVYLQKENIIDESGMPKERFSAEFPKEGPSILRIQQVVRGDSAAYFCASSRENTGELFFGEGSRLTVL.

This clone was picked up one time. The chain couples TRBV7-9 to TRBJ2-4; 7 bases are a match to TRBD1. After removal of 4 bases from V and 0 bases from J, the junction contained 6 bases not matched to a gene. This CDR3 is built from 16 residues. In germline, CDR1 is SEHNR, CDR2 FQNEAQ (reference sequence). The chain's CDR3 is CASSSWDSVAKNIQYF. CDR3 DNA sequence: TGTGCCAGCAGCTCTTGGGACAGTGTAGCCAAAAACATTCAGTACTTC.

The chain is built from TRBV28 and TRBJ1-5, with D possibly matching TRBD1 (5 bases). The V gene lost 6 bases and the J gene lost 2 bases, with 17 bases spanning the gap. CDR1 MDHEN and CDR2 SYDVKM come from the germline V gene. CDR3 length: 16 residues. In DNA, the CDR3 is TGTGCCAGCAGCGGCGGGGGGAGAGGACGCAATCAGCCCCAGCATTTT. Its protein is CASSGGGRGRNQPQHF.

The V call is TRBV29-1, the J call TRBJ2-7, with 9 positions matching TRBD1. Per the germline V gene, CDR1 is SQVTM and CDR2 is ANQGSEA. The trim removed 6 bases at V and 5 bases at J, leaving 5 bases unmatched. The CDR3 extends over 12 amino acids. The CDR3 is CSVGQGTHEQYF. For the CDR3, the DNA is TGCAGCGTGGGACAGGGTACCCACGAGCAGTACTTC.

Of note for this clone: The junction departs from the called germline gene at one end, perhaps through a read error. CDR3 sequence: CASSLPPGRGYGYTF. Here the CDR3 DNA reads TGTGCCAGCAGTTTACCCCCGGGAAGGGGCTATGGCTATACCTTC. The V gene is TRBV28, the J gene TRBJ1-2; a possible D gene is TRBD1 (5 bases). Germline loops: CDR1 MDHEN, CDR2 SYDVKM. The CDR3 sequence is 15 residues long.

The rearrangement uses TRBV5-6 and TRBJ1-3; D is uncertain. Germline values: CDR1 SGHDT, CDR2 YYEEEE. The ends were cut back, 4 bases at V and 2 bases at J, with 13 bases in the middle. CDR3 length equals 15 residues. Here the CDR3 reads CASSPSVRPGNTIYF. The CDR3 nucleotides are TGTGCCAGCAGCCCTAGTGTCAGGCCTGGAAACACCATATATTTT.

The genes are TRBV10-3 and TRBJ2-3; the match to TRBD2 covers 8 bases. The CDR3 is 16 residues long. The germline gives CDR1 ENHRY, CDR2 SYGVKD. Trimming took 5 bases from V and 2 from J; bases not matched to a gene: 9. CDR3 bases: TGTGCCATCAGTCGGAGTAGCGGGGCTCCCACAGATACGCAGTATTTT. It specifies CAISRSSGAPTDTQYF.

The chain couples TRBV18 to TRBJ2-2; D may be TRBD2 (5 bases). The CDR3 runs 16 residues. The V gene's germline CDR1 is KGHSH and CDR2 LQKENI. V was pared by 1 base and J by 0 bases, with 9 bases between. The CDR3 protein is CASSPQGVSNTGELFF. The DNA of the CDR3 is TGTGCCAGCTCACCACAGGGAGTTTCGAACACCGGGGAGCTGTTTTTT. The variable domain in full, with the rest retrieved from reference TRBV18 and TRBJ2-2, is NAGVMQNPRHLVRRRGQEARLRCSPMKGHSHVYWYRQLPEEGLKFMVYLQKENIIDESGMPKERFSAEFPKEGPSILRIQQVVRGDSAAYFCASSPQGVSNTGELFFGEGSRLTVL.

The CDR3 loop is CSVVKESHEQYF. CDR3 sequence (DNA): TGCAGCGTTGTAAAGGAGTCGCACGAGCAGTACTTC. J is TRBJ2-7 and V is TRBV29-1; D gene uncertain. The CDR3 loop spans 12 amino acids. Trimming pared 4 bases from V and 5 bases from J, leaving 12 bases between. Germline assignment: CDR1 SQVTM and CDR2 ANQGSEA.